This T cell receptor (beta chain) is from a study of a mutant IDH1 vaccine in newly diagnosed glioma. The table came from immunoSEQ multiplex PCR; TCRdb's copy has only in-frame clones and leaves some out. Here the sample spans tens of thousands of clones, just under 80% being singletons. Comments on this clone: The antigen is undetermined.

The CDR3 length is 13 residues. Germline V gene sequence: CDR1 LNHDA, CDR2 SQIVND (reference sequence). The V end lost 4 bases, the J end lost 7 bases, and 11 bases lay between the germline ends. Time point denoted: week 35, safety follow-up. Doses of 300 ug of mutant IDH1 20-mer peptide were given with topical imiquimod. This sequence was found in a man in his forties with glioma. Some clones in this sample may be carry-over from other donors' samples. The chain links TRBV19 to TRBJ2-1, with D unclear. The source material was PBMCs, sampled from a glioma patient whose treatment included an IDH1 peptide vaccine. The CDR3 DNA is TGTGCCAGTAGTACCGATCAGAGGAATGAGCAGTTCTTC. As protein: CASSTDQRNEQFF.